This T cell receptor beta chain was identified in a study of human CD4 T cells and Enterobacteriaceae. Points from the study as a whole: Ex vivo reactivity came only from nucleotide matches to CFSE-low cultures.

The CDR3 consists of 15 residues. The J segment lost 6 bases and the V segment lost 6 bases, leaving 11 bases of the junction unmatched. Germline CDR1 and CDR2: MDHEN and SYDVKM. All CD4+ cells other than CD45RA+CCR7+CD95- naive cells were sorted as memory, over 95% pure. Healthy donors' blood was sourced from blood donation centers in Switzerland. CD8+, CD14+, CD16+, CD56+, CD19+ and CD25-bright cells were excluded before sorting. The data were produced by immunoSEQ multiplex PCR, yet TCRdb's version contains in-frame clones alone and is incomplete. This sample carries approximately 26,000 clones, 65% to 85% of them seen once, and the ten largest clones take around 1%. This clone was recorded once. Antigen: not known.

Sequencing input: memory CD4+ T cells from blood. V is TRBV28 and J is TRBJ2-3; 8 bases align to TRBD1. The sequence was obtained from a human donor in good health. The chain's CDR3 is CASRMRAGGVDTQYF. Here the CDR3 DNA reads TGTGCCAGCAGAATGCGGGCAGGGGGCGTGGATACGCAGTATTTT.